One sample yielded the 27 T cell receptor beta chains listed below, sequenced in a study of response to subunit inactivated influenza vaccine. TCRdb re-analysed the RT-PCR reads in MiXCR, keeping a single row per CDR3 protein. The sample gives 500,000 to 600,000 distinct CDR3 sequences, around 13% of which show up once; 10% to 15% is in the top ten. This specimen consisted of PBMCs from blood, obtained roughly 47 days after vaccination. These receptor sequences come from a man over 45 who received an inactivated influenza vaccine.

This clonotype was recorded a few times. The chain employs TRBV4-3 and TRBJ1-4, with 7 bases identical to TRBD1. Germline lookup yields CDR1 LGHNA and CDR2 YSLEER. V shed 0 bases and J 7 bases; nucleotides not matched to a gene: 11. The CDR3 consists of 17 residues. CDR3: CASSQEWGGGLGEKLFF. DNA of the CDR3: TGCGCCAGCAGCCAAGAATGGGGAGGGGGCCTAGGTGAAAAACTGTTTTTT.

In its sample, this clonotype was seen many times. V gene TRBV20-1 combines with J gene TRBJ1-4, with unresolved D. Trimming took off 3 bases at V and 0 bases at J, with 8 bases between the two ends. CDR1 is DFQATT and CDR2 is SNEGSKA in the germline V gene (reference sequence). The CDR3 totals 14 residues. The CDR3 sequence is CSASFGPTNEKLFF. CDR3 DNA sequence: TGCAGTGCTAGTTTTGGCCCAACTAATGAAAAACTGTTTTTT.

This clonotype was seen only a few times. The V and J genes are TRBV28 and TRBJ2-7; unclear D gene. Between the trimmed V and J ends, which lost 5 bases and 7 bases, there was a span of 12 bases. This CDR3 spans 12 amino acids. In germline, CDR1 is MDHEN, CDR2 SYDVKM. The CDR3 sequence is CASSPFLGEQYF. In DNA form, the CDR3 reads TGTGCCAGCAGTCCCTTCCTTGGAGAGCAGTACTTC.

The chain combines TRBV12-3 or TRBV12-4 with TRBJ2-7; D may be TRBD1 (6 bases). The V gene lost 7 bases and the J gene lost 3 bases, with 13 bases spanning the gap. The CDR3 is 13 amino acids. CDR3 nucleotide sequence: TGTGCCAGCATGGTGGCAGGGGACTACGAGCAGTACTTC. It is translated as CASMVAGDYEQYF.

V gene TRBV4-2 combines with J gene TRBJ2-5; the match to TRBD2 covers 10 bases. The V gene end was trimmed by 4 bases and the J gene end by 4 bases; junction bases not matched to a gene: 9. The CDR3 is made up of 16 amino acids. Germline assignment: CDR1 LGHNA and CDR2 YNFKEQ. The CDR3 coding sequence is TGTGCCAGCAGCCGTATAAGCGGGGGGGCGGGAGAGACCCAGTACTTC. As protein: CASSRISGGAGETQYF.

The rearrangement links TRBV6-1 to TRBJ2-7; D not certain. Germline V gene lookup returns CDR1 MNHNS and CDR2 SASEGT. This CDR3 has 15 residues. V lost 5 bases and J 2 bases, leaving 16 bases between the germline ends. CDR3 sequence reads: CASSPLPADTYEQYF. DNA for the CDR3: TGTGCCAGCAGTCCCCTCCCTGCGGATACCTACGAGCAGTACTTC.

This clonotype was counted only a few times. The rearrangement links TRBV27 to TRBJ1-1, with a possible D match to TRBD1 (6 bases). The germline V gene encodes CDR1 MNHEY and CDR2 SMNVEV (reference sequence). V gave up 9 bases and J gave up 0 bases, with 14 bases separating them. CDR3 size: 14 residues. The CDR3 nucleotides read TGTGCCAGTATCTCGGGACACCTGAACACTGAAGCTTTCTTT. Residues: CASISGHLNTEAFF.

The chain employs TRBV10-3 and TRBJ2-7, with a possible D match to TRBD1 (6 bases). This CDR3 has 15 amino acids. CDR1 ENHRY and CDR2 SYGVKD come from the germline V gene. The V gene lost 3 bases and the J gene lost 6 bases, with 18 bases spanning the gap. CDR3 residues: CAISDWGRGSSEQYF. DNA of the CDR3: TGTGCCATCAGTGATTGGGGCAGGGGATCCAGCGAGCAGTACTTC.

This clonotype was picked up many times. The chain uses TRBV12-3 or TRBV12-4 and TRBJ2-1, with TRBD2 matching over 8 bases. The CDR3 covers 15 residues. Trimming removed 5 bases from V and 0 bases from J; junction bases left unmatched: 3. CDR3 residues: CASSPREGSYNEQFF. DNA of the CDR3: TGTGCCAGCAGTCCCCGGGAGGGCTCCTACAATGAGCAGTTCTTC.

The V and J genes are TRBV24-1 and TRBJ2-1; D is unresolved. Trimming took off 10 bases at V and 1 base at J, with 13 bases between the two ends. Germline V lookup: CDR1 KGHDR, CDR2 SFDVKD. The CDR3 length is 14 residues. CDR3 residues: CATGGRDSYNEQFF. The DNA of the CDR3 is TGTGCCACGGGCGGTAGGGATTCCTACAATGAGCAGTTCTTC.

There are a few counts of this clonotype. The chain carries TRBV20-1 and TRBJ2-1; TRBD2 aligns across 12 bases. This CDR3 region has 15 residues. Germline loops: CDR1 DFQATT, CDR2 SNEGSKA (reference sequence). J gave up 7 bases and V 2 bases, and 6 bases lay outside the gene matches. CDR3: CSARTTSGSSNEQFF. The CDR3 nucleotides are TGCAGTGCTAGAACGACTAGCGGGAGCTCGAATGAGCAGTTCTTC.

The DNA of the CDR3 is TGCAGTGCTAGAGATCAGTCGGTAATGGGGTACAATCAGCCCCAGCATTTT. This sequence encodes CSARDQSVMGYNQPQHF. The genes are TRBV20-1 and TRBJ1-5; D not certain. CDR3 length: 17 amino acids. Germline CDR1 is DFQATT and CDR2 is SNEGSKA (reference sequence). V was cut by 0 bases and J by 3 bases, with 18 bases left in between.

CDR3 nucleotides: TGCGCCAGCAGTGATTATCTGCCGCCCGCCTACGAGCAGTACTTC. As protein: CASSDYLPPAYEQYF. The J gene is TRBJ2-7, the V gene TRBV10-2, with unresolved D. Trimming stripped 3 bases from V and 2 bases from J, with 14 bases between. Germline V gene lookup returns CDR1 WSHSY and CDR2 SAAADI. This CDR3 has 15 residues.

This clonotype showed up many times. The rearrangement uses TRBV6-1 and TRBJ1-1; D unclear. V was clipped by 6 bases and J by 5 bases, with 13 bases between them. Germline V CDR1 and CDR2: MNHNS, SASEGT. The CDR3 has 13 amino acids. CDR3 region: CASSQHGGTEAFF. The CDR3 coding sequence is TGTGCCAGCAGCCAACACGGAGGGACTGAAGCTTTCTTT.

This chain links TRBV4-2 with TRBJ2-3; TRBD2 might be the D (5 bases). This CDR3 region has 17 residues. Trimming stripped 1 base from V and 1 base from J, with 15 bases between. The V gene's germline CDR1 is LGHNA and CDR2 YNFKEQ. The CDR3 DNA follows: TGTGCCAGCAGCCAAGGGCTGGGTAGCGAACGCACAGATACGCAGTATTTT. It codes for CASSQGLGSERTDTQYF.

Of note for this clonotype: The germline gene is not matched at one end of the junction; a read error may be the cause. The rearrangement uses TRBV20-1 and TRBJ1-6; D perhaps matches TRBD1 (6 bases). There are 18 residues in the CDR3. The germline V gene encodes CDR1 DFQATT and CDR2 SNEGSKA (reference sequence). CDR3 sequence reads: CCARDWRRGSSYNSPLHF. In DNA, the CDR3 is TGCTGTGCTAGAGATTGGCGGAGGGGGAGCTCCTATAATTCACCCCTCCACTTT.

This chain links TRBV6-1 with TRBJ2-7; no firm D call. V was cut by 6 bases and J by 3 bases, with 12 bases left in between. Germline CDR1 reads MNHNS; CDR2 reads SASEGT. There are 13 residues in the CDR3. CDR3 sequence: CASRLGSLYEQYF. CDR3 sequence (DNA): TGTGCCAGCAGATTGGGCAGCCTCTACGAGCAGTACTTC.

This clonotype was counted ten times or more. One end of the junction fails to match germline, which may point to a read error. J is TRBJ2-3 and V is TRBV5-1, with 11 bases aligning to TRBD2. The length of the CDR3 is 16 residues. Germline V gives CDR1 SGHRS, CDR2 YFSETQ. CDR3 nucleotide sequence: TGTGCCAGCAGCTTAAGACTAGCGGGGAGCACAGATACGCAGTATTTT. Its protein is CASSLRLAGSTDTQYF.

DNA of the CDR3: TGTGCCAGCAGCTTAACGAGGCGCGCGGACGAGCAGTTCTTC. Protein product: CASSLTRRADEQFF. The chain uses TRBV7-3 and TRBJ2-1; no clear D gene. CDR3 size: 14 residues. The V end was cut by 0 bases, the J end by 10 bases, with 13 bases between. Per the germline V gene, CDR1 is SGHTA and CDR2 is FQGTGA.

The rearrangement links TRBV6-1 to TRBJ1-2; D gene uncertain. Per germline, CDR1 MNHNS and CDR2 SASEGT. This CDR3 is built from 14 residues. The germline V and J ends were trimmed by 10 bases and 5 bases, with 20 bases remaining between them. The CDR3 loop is CATRIDIGDYGYTF. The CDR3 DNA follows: TGTGCCACCAGGATTGATATTGGGGATTATGGCTACACCTTC.

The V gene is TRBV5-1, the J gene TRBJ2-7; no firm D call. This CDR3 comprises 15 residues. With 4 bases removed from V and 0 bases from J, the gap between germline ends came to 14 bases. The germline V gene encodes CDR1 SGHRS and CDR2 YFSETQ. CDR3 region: CASSPSPEFSYEQYF. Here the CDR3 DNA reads TGCGCCAGCAGCCCTTCCCCGGAGTTCTCCTACGAGCAGTACTTC.

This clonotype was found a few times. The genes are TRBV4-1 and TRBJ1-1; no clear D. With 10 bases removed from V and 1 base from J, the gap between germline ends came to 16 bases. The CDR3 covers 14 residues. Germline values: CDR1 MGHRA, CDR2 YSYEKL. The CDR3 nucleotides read TGCGCCACTACAACCCGGGTCACGAACACTGAAGCTTTCTTT. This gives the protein CATTTRVTNTEAFF.

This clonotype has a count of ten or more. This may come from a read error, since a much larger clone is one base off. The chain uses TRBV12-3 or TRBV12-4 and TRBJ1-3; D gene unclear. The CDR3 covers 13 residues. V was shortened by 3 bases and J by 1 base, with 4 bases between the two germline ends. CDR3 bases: TGTGCCAGCAGTTTGGAGTCTGGAAACACCATATATTTT. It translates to CASSLESGNTIYF.

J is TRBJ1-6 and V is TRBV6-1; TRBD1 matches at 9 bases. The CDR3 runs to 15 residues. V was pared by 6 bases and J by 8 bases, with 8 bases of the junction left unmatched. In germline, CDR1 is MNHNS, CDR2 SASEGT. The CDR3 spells CASRPPGQGYSPLHF. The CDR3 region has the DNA TGTGCCAGCAGGCCACCGGGACAGGGTTATTCACCCCTCCACTTT.

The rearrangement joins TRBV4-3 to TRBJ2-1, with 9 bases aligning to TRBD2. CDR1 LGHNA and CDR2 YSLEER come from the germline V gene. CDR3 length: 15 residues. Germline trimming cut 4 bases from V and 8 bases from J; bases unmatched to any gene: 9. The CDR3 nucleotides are TGCGCCAGCAGCCCTCTCAGCGGGAGGATCGATGAGCAGTTCTTC. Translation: CASSPLSGRIDEQFF.

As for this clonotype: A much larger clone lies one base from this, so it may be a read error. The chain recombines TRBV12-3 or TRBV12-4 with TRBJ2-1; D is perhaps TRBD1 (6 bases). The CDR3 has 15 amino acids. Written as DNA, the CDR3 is TGTGCCAGCAGTTGGGGCAGGGGTGACTACGATGAGCAGTTCTTC. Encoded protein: CASSWGRGDYDEQFF.

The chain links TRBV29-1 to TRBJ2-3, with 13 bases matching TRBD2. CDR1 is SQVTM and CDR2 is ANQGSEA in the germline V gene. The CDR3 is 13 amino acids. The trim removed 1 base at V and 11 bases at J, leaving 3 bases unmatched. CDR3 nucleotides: TGCAGCGTTGAAGGGGGACTAGCGGGGAAGCAGTATTTT. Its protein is CSVEGGLAGKQYF.